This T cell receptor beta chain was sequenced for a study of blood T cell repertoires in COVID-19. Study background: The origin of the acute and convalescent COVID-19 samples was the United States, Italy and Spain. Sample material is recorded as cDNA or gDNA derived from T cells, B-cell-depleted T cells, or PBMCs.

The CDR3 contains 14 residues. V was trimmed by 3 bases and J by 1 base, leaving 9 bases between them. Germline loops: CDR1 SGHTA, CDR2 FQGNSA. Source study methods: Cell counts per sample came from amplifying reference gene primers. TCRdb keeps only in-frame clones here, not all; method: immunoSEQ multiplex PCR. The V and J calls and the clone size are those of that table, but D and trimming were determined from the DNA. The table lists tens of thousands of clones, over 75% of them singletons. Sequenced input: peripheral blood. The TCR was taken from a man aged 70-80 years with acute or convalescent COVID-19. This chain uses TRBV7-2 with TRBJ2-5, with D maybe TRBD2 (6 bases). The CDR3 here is CASSFSSAQETQYF. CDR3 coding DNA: TGTGCCAGCAGCTTCTCTAGCGCCCAAGAGACCCAGTACTTC.